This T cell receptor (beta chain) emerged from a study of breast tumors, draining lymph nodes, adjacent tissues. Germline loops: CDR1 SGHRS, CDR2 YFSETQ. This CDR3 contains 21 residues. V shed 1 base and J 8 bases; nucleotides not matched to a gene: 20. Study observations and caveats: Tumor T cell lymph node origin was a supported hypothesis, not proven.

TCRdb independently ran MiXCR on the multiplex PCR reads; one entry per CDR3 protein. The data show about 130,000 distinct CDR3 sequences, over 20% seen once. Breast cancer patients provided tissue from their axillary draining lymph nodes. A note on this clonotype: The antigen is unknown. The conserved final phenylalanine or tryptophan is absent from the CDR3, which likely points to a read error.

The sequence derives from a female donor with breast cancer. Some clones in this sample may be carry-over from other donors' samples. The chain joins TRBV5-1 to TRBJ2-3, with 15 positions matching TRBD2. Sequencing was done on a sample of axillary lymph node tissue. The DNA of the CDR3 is TGCGCCAGCAGCTTGAGTTTTAGGGTCTTGGGGACTAGCGGGAGGAGGTGTACGCAGTATCTT. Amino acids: CASSLSFRVLGTSGRRCTQYL.